The present T cell receptor beta chain was sequenced within a study of T cell responses to AZD1222 COVID-19 vaccine. Study-wide background: Both about-4-week and about-12-week second-dose recipients were combined.

Study-wide results and limits: Possibly, clonal diversity was underestimated; donors were largely white British and included more females.

On this clone: Its specificity is not known.

The repertoire was sequenced with immunoSEQ multiplex PCR; TCRdb's copy has only in-frame clones and lacks some. The sample has 120,000 or so clones; 90% are singletons. V dropped 6 bases and J dropped 5; count of bases not matched to a gene: 6. The CDR3 consists of 14 residues. Germline V gene lookup returns CDR1 MNHEY and CDR2 SVGAGI. The sample was peripheral blood, taken on day 0 of AZD1222 vaccination. V usage is TRBV6-5 and J usage is TRBJ2-1; 8 bases are a match to TRBD2. The clonotype originates from an adult in good health. The CDR3 nucleotides are TGTGCCAGCAGAACCGGGACTAGTAACAATGAGCAGTTCTTC. Amino acid sequence: CASRTGTSNNEQFF.